Presented here are 26 T cell receptor beta chains from one specimen sequenced in a study of shared clonotypes between healthy human individuals (dated by TCRdb to about 2020). CD8 naive samples consisted of CD45RO-negative cells that were positively selected for CCR7, yielding a CD45RA+CCR7+ population without TemRA cells. The protocol used for the library was the immunoSEQ multiplex PCR assay. Entries here come from immuneACCESS through TCRdb and include only in-frame sequences with V and J called. Some clones fail to appear in such tables; in the studies checked, an unresolved V gene covers under half of the shortfall, and the cause of the remainder is unknown. Recorded for this sample are about 1,900,000 clones; about 95% of them occurred a single time. The ten top clones hold 0.95% to 1.5% of the sample. The sample taken for sequencing was naive CD8+ T cells sorted from blood. The cell subset or site label on this specimen signifies: CD45RA+CCR7+. The receptors stem from a young man in good health.

The chain carries TRBV7-6 and TRBJ2-2; tentatively, D is TRBD1 or TRBD2 (5 bases each). Germline CDR1 reads SGHVS; CDR2 reads FNYEAQ. V shed 5 bases and J shed 0 bases, with 13 bases lying between them. The CDR3 extends over 16 amino acids. The CDR3 DNA reads as TGTGCCAGCAGCCCCCTCCGGGACGCGAACACCGGGGAGCTGTTTTTT. Translated, it gives CASSPLRDANTGELFF.

Details on this clone: Other DNA sequences in the same sample also yield this CDR3. The rearrangement uses TRBV27 and TRBJ2-7; 11 bases align to TRBD2. CDR3 length: 15 amino acids. J lost 2 bases, V lost 3 bases, and 3 bases had no gene match. In germline, CDR1 is MNHEY, CDR2 SMNVEV (reference sequence). The CDR3 spells CASSFLTSGTYEQYF. DNA for the CDR3: TGTGCCAGCAGTTTTTTGACTAGCGGGACCTACGAGCAGTACTTC.

CDR3 in DNA: TGTGCCAGCAGCTTGGGACAGGGGCAAACCGGGGAGCTGTTTTTT. Protein product: CASSLGQGQTGELFF. This chain connects TRBV4-2 to TRBJ2-2; 10 nucleotides line up with TRBD1. V lost 5 bases, J lost 5 bases, and 5 bases stayed unmatched. The CDR3 runs to 15 residues. Per germline, CDR1 LGHNA and CDR2 YNFKEQ.

The V call is TRBV9, the J call TRBJ2-2; D unclear. CDR1 SGDLS and CDR2 YYNGEE come from the germline V gene. There are 12 residues in the CDR3. Trimming left V 0 bases short and J 7 bases short, with 4 bases between. The CDR3 nucleotides are TGTGCCAGCAGCGTAGTTATCGGGGAGCTGTTTTTT. Its translation is CASSVVIGELFF.

The chain couples TRBV29-1 to TRBJ1-2; 9 bases are a match to TRBD1. Germline V gene sequence: CDR1 SQVTM, CDR2 ANQGSEA. The CDR3 is 13 amino acids. The V and J ends lost 4 bases and 6 bases, in that order; junction bases with no gene match: 6. In DNA, the CDR3 is TGCAGCGTTGTGGGGACAGGGTCGGATGGCTACACCTTC. Its translation: CSVVGTGSDGYTF.

CDR3 amino acids: CASSLSTSPGTGIYEQYF. CDR3 in DNA: TGCGCCAGCAGCTTGTCAACATCGCCCGGGACCGGAATCTACGAGCAGTACTTC. V gene TRBV5-1 combines with J gene TRBJ2-7, with D possibly being TRBD1 or TRBD2 (5 bases each). The V and J ends lost 1 base and 3 bases respectively, with 23 bases between them. CDR3 size: 18 residues. CDR1 is SGHRS and CDR2 is YFSETQ in the germline V gene.

V and J are TRBV4-3 and TRBJ2-1; D might be TRBD2 (6 bases). Deletions cut 4 bases from V and 3 bases from J, with 7 bases between. The CDR3 has 13 residues. Germline V gives CDR1 LGHNA, CDR2 YSLEER. As DNA, the CDR3 is TGCGCCAGCAGCCCCGGGAGCTACAATGAGCAGTTCTTC. The encoded protein is CASSPGSYNEQFF.

This clone was counted once. CDR3 nucleotide sequence: TGTGCCAGCACCCCTTGGACAGAGAACACTGAAGCTTTCTTT. It is translated as CASTPWTENTEAFF. The chain is built from TRBV28 and TRBJ1-1, with D possibly being TRBD1 (6 bases). The CDR3 loop spans 14 amino acids. V was cut by 7 bases and J by 1 base, with 13 bases left in between. The germline CDR1 and CDR2 sequences are MDHEN and SYDVKM.

The chain combines TRBV14 with TRBJ2-2, with D unclear. This CDR3 contains 12 residues. V lost 2 bases to trimming and J lost 6 bases, with 4 bases between them. Germline V CDR1 and CDR2: SGHDN, FVKESK. For the CDR3, the DNA is TGTGCCAGCAGCCAAACGCCCGGGGAGCTGTTTTTT. Protein: CASSQTPGELFF. Together with reference TRBV14 and TRBJ2-2, the CDR3 gives the full variable domain: EAGVTQFPSHSVIEKGQTVTLRCDPISGHDNLYWYRRVMGKEIKFLLHFVKESKQDESGMPNNRFLAERTGGTYSTLKVQPAELEDSGVYFCASSQTPGELFFGEGSRLTVL.

J is TRBJ2-7 and V is TRBV5-8; D remains unclear. This CDR3 has 14 amino acids. Germline V lookup: CDR1 SGHTS, CDR2 YDEGEE. V dropped 0 bases and J dropped 2 bases, with 9 bases sitting between them. The CDR3 reads CASSLGRAAYEQYF. The CDR3 nucleotides are TGTGCCAGCAGCTTGGGCCGCGCGGCCTACGAGCAGTACTTC. Full variable domain (outside the CDR3, taken from reference TRBV5-8 and TRBJ2-7): EAGVTQSPTHLIKTRGQQATLRCSPISGHTSVYWYQQALGLGLQFLLWYDEGEERNRGNFPPRFSGRQFPNYSSELNVNALELEDSALYLCASSLGRAAYEQYFGPGTRLTVT.

The rearrangement links TRBV30 to TRBJ2-1, with D uncertain. Germline values: CDR1 GTSNPN, CDR2 SVGIG (reference sequence). This CDR3 has 12 residues. The V end was cut by 0 bases, the J end by 9 bases, with 9 bases between. This CDR3 reads CAWSVEGGEQFF. In nucleotides, the CDR3 is TGTGCCTGGAGTGTAGAAGGTGGTGAGCAGTTCTTC.

The chain recombines TRBV19 with TRBJ1-5; perhaps TRBD1 as D (5 bases). The germline CDR1 and CDR2 sequences are LNHDA and SQIVND (reference sequence). Trimming pared 4 bases from V and 1 base from J, leaving 17 bases between. This CDR3 has 17 amino acids. CDR3 sequence: CASSTLWGGPSNQPQHF. The CDR3 DNA sequence: TGTGCCAGTAGTACCCTTTGGGGCGGGCCGAGCAATCAGCCCCAGCATTTT.

Worth noting for this clone: Other DNA sequences from this sample encode an identical CDR3 as well. The rearrangement links TRBV19 to TRBJ2-2; D gene ambiguous. V was pared by 2 bases and J by 3 bases, with 4 bases between. The CDR3 is 13 amino acids. Germline V lookup: CDR1 LNHDA, CDR2 SQIVND (reference sequence). The chain's CDR3 is CASSIIDTGELFF. CDR3 sequence (DNA): TGTGCCAGTAGTATAATTGACACCGGGGAGCTGTTTTTT. Full variable domain (remainder filled in from reference TRBV19 and TRBJ2-2): DGGITQSPKYLFRKEGQNVTLSCEQNLNHDAMYWYRQDPGQGLRLIYYSQIVNDFQKGDIAEGYSVSREKKESFPLTVTSAQKNPTAFYLCASSIIDTGELFFGEGSRLTVL.

Concerning this clone: The same CDR3 also results from other DNA sequences found in this sample. The rearrangement links TRBV10-1 to TRBJ2-7; D ambiguous. The V gene's germline CDR1 is WNHNN and CDR2 SYGVQD (reference sequence). This CDR3 region has 11 residues. V was clipped by 4 bases and J by 6 bases, with 7 bases between them. CDR3 amino acids: CASSGGGEQYF. The CDR3, as DNA: TGCGCCAGCAGTGGCGGCGGCGAGCAGTACTTC.

This chain uses TRBV2 with TRBJ1-5; tentative D call: TRBD1 (5 bases). Germline CDR1 SNHLY, CDR2 FYNNEI. V dropped 1 base and J dropped 7 bases, with 14 bases sitting between them. The CDR3 sequence is 15 residues long. This CDR3 is CASSEGAGSIQPQHF. The DNA of the CDR3 is TGTGCCAGCAGTGAAGGGGCAGGGTCCATACAGCCCCAGCATTTT.

The chain carries TRBV5-4 and TRBJ2-7, with 8 bases aligning to TRBD1. The CDR3 runs to 16 residues. V lost 4 bases and J lost 3; bases outside the gene matches: 12. Germline assignment: CDR1 SGHNT and CDR2 YYREEE (reference sequence). CDR3 sequence: CASSHIGQGLLYEQYF. CDR3 nucleotide sequence: TGTGCCAGCAGCCACATCGGACAGGGTCTACTCTACGAGCAGTACTTC.

On this clone: The sample carries other DNA sequences with the same CDR3. This chain links TRBV29-1 with TRBJ1-1, with D unclear. Trimming took off 4 bases at V and 1 base at J, with 4 bases between the two ends. CDR3 length: 11 amino acids. CDR1 is SQVTM and CDR2 is ANQGSEA in the germline V gene. The CDR3 bases are TGCAGCGTTGTTGCGAACACTGAAGCTTTCTTT. It translates to CSVVANTEAFF.

This chain connects TRBV7-2 to TRBJ2-1; a weak D match, TRBD2 (5 bases). There are 15 residues in the CDR3. Germline V gene lookup returns CDR1 SGHTA and CDR2 FQGNSA. V lost 5 bases and J lost 6, with 17 bases in between. The CDR3 protein is CASSHSWEIPNEQFF. The CDR3 DNA reads TGTGCCAGCAGCCACTCCTGGGAGATCCCCAATGAGCAGTTCTTC.

The V gene is TRBV7-9, the J gene TRBJ2-1; 9 bases agree with TRBD2. This CDR3 region has 15 residues. V dropped 1 base and J dropped 6; count of bases not matched to a gene: 4. From germline, CDR1 is SEHNR and CDR2 FQNEAQ (reference sequence). CDR3 coding DNA: TGTGCCAGCAGCTTAGTAGCGGGAGCCTCCAATGAGCAGTTCTTC. It translates to CASSLVAGASNEQFF. Variable domain in full (rest from reference TRBV7-9 and TRBJ2-1): DTGVSQNPRHKITKRGQNVTFRCDPISEHNRLYWYRQTLGQGPEFLTYFQNEAQLEKSRLLSDRFSAERPKGSFSTLEIQRTEQGDSAMYLCASSLVAGASNEQFFGPGTRLTVL.

The gene calls are TRBV10-1 and TRBJ2-1; the match to TRBD1 covers 9 bases. The germline V gene has CDR1 WNHNN and CDR2 SYGVQD (reference sequence). The CDR3 is 15 residues long. V shed 8 bases and J 2 bases; nucleotides not matched to a gene: 7. CDR3 sequence (DNA): TGCGCCAGCTCGGATGGGACAGGGCCCTACAATGAGCAGTTCTTC. This gives the protein CASSDGTGPYNEQFF.

Here the CDR3 DNA reads TGTGCCAGCAGTTACTATCTGGCCGCGGGCACCGGGGAGCTGTTTTTT. This encodes CASSYYLAAGTGELFF. The V gene is TRBV6-6, the J gene TRBJ2-2; tentatively, D is TRBD2 (5 bases). Germline loops: CDR1 MNHNY, CDR2 SVGAGI (reference sequence). Trimming shortened V by 1 base and J by 4 bases, and 13 bases separated the two germline ends. The CDR3 loop spans 16 amino acids.

Of note for this clone: At the DNA level, this CDR3 is encoded by other sequences in the same sample as well. CDR3 nucleotide sequence: TGTGCCAGTAGTATGGGCAGCACTGAAGCTTTCTTT. It encodes CASSMGSTEAFF. The chain recombines TRBV19 with TRBJ1-1; D unresolved. This CDR3 is 12 amino acids long. In germline, CDR1 is LNHDA, CDR2 SQIVND (reference sequence). V was clipped by 3 bases and J by 4 bases, with 6 bases between them.

This clone was recorded only once. The chain recombines TRBV13 with TRBJ2-3, with 12 bases fitting TRBD1. Trimming cost V 5 bases and J 4 bases; bases outside gene matches: 4. This CDR3 comprises 15 residues. The germline CDR1 and CDR2 sequences are PRHDT and FYEKMQ (reference sequence). CDR3 protein: CASSKGQGAADTQYF. The CDR3 nucleotides read TGTGCCAGCAGCAAGGGACAGGGGGCCGCAGATACGCAGTATTTT.

This chain uses TRBV4-3 with TRBJ2-7, with TRBD1 matching over 10 bases. CDR3 length equals 16 residues. Trimming at V came to 0 bases and at J to 0 bases, leaving 2 bases not matched to a gene. Germline V gene sequence: CDR1 LGHNA, CDR2 YSLEER. CDR3 residues: CASSQDRDRGSYEQYF. The CDR3 DNA sequence: TGCGCCAGCAGCCAAGATCGGGACAGGGGCTCCTACGAGCAGTACTTC.

To note about this clone: The identical CDR3 is also encoded by other nucleotide sequences in the sample. V usage is TRBV30 and J usage is TRBJ2-1, with D unclear. This CDR3 has 11 residues. V was cut by 2 bases and J by 7 bases, with 6 bases left in between. Germline V gene lookup returns CDR1 GTSNPN and CDR2 SVGIG (reference sequence). CDR3 loop: CAWSSGNEQFF. The CDR3 DNA sequence: TGTGCCTGGAGTAGTGGGAATGAGCAGTTCTTC.

The genes are TRBV10-1 and TRBJ2-1; 13 positions agree with TRBD2. Germline values: CDR1 WNHNN, CDR2 SYGVQD (reference sequence). The CDR3 consists of 17 residues. V trimming: 2 bases; J trimming: 0 bases; junction bases outside the gene matches: 1. CDR3 sequence: CASSEGLAGDSYNEQFF. The CDR3 DNA follows: TGCGCCAGCAGTGAGGGACTAGCGGGAGACTCCTACAATGAGCAGTTCTTC.